The 22 T cell receptor beta chains below all came from one sample that was sequenced in a study of human T cells and chemical hapten exposure. Time point: pre-sensitization, week 0. Sample treatment: therapeutic diphenylcyclopropenone sensitization with weekly scalp DPC. TCRdb re-derived calls from the RACE reads in MiXCR, one entry per CDR3 protein. This table has 300,000 to 450,000 distinct CDR3 sequences, 4.5% to 6% appearing once. The sample here was whole blood, taken in connection with sensitization to the hapten diphenylcyclopropenone (DPC). The receptors come from a woman aged 45-65 years with alopecia areata. Some clones in this sample may be carry-over from other donors' samples.

This clonotype was seen ten or more times. V usage is TRBV6-5 and J usage is TRBJ1-3; D not certain. Per the germline V gene, CDR1 is MNHEY and CDR2 is SVGAGI. The ends were cut back, 0 bases at V and 4 bases at J, with 13 bases in the middle. The CDR3 is made up of 16 amino acids. CDR3 protein: CASSYSGPWTGNTIYF. In DNA, the CDR3 is TGTGCCAGCAGTTACTCAGGGCCATGGACGGGAAACACCATATATTTT.

In this sample, this clonotype turned up many times. The CDR3 loop reads CASTTPSGRANEQFF. Written as DNA, the CDR3 is TGTGCCAGCACCACGCCTAGCGGGAGGGCCAATGAGCAGTTCTTC. V usage is TRBV6-2 or TRBV6-3 and J usage is TRBJ2-1, with 12 bases fitting TRBD2. The V segment lost 7 bases and the J segment 6 bases; nucleotides outside the gene matches: 7. The germline CDR1 and CDR2 sequences are MNHEY and SVGEGT. The CDR3 is 15 residues long.

This clonotype was detected many times. This rearrangement joins TRBV9 to TRBJ2-3; 7 bases are shared with TRBD1. Germline V lookup: CDR1 SGDLS, CDR2 YYNGEE. The J segment lost 2 bases and the V segment lost 2 bases, leaving 5 bases of the junction unmatched. The CDR3 runs to 15 residues. The CDR3 DNA sequence: TGTGCCAGCAGCGTTCGACAGGGAGTCACAGATACGCAGTATTTT. Amino acids: CASSVRQGVTDTQYF.

This clonotype showed up just a few times. In DNA, the CDR3 is TGTGCCAGCAGCATAACCGGGACTAGCGTCTACAATGAGCAGTTCTTC. Residues: CASSITGTSVYNEQFF. The V and J genes are TRBV7-2 and TRBJ2-1; 10 bases fit TRBD2. V was pared by 5 bases and J by 3 bases, with 7 bases of the junction left unmatched. CDR3 length: 16 amino acids. CDR1 SGHTA and CDR2 FQGNSA come from the germline V gene.

This chain joins TRBV6-1 and TRBJ2-1; 7 bases line up with TRBD1. V lost 9 bases to trimming and J lost 5 bases; unmatched junction nucleotides: 10. CDR3 length equals 14 residues. Germline V lookup: CDR1 MNHNS, CDR2 SASEGT. In DNA, the CDR3 is TGTGCCAGTGCCTCTTCGGGGACAGACAATGAGCAGTTCTTC. Its protein product is CASASSGTDNEQFF.

At least ten counts were recorded for this clonotype. This chain connects TRBV10-2 to TRBJ2-1; D is possibly TRBD1 (6 bases). The CDR3 has 12 amino acids. V lost 5 bases and J lost 9, with 11 bases in between. Germline V CDR1 and CDR2: WSHSY, SAAADI. The CDR3 region is CASSSTGSEQFF. The CDR3 nucleotides are TGCGCCAGCAGTTCGACAGGAAGTGAGCAGTTCTTC.

This clonotype was detected only a few times. V usage is TRBV4-1 and J usage is TRBJ2-7; 8 bases match TRBD1. The junction had 3 bases not matched to a gene; V was cut back by 2 bases and J by 0 bases. CDR1 and CDR2 (germline): MGHRA, YSYEKL. The length of the CDR3 is 15 residues. The DNA of the CDR3 is TGCGCCAGCAGCCAACATGGACAGGGCTCCTACGAGCAGTACTTC. The encoded protein is CASSQHGQGSYEQYF.

This clonotype was detected only a few times. The chain has TRBV29-1 and TRBJ2-1, with D maybe TRBD2 (6 bases). This CDR3 spans 15 amino acids. The V gene lost 2 bases and the J gene lost 7 bases, with 18 bases spanning the gap. The germline V gene has CDR1 SQVTM and CDR2 ANQGSEA. The CDR3 here is CSVETRGTPSNEQFF. In DNA form, the CDR3 reads TGCAGCGTTGAAACACGGGGGACTCCCAGTAATGAGCAGTTCTTC.

The genes are TRBV6-5 and TRBJ1-5; D might be TRBD1 (5 bases). This CDR3 comprises 13 residues. V lost 2 bases to trimming and J lost 6 bases, with 8 bases between them. The germline CDR1 and CDR2 sequences are MNHEY and SVGAGI. Written as DNA, the CDR3 is TGTGCCAGCAGTTACGAGGGGCGTCAGCCCCAGCATTTT. Its translation is CASSYEGRQPQHF.

This clonotype was detected ten times or more. V and J are TRBV25-1 and TRBJ1-3; D unresolved. The CDR3 covers 10 residues. Trimming stripped 7 bases from V and 6 bases from J, with 4 bases between. The V gene's germline CDR1 is MGHDK and CDR2 SYGVNS. CDR3: CASMENTIYF. DNA for the CDR3: TGTGCCAGCATGGAAAACACCATATATTTT. The entire variable domain, with the rest obtained from reference TRBV25-1 and TRBJ1-3, is as follows: EADIYQTPRYLVIGTGKKITLECSQTMGHDKMYWYQQDPGMELHLIHYSYGVNSTEKGDLSSESTVSRIRTEHFPLTLESARPSHTSQYLCASMENTIYFGEGSWLTVV.

This clonotype occurred many times. DNA for the CDR3: TGCAGCGGTAGCGGGGGGGGATACGAGCAGTACTTC. Its translation: CSGSGGGYEQYF. The chain links TRBV20-1 to TRBJ2-7, with 11 bases that match TRBD2. The CDR3 has 12 amino acids. Germline V gene sequence: CDR1 DFQATT, CDR2 SNEGSKA (reference sequence).

In this sample, this clonotype turned up many times. This chain connects TRBV6-1 to TRBJ2-7; 7 positions match TRBD2. The germline V gene encodes CDR1 MNHNS and CDR2 SASEGT. The CDR3 has 12 amino acids. V lost 6 bases to trimming and J lost 4 bases; unmatched junction nucleotides: 3. The CDR3 nucleotides are TGTGCCAGCAGGCCAGCGGGATACGAGCAGTACTTC. This sequence encodes CASRPAGYEQYF.

The table lists this clonotype with many counts. This chain connects TRBV7-2 to TRBJ2-1, with D uncertain. CDR1 SGHTA and CDR2 FQGNSA come from the germline V gene. This CDR3 contains 15 residues. The V end lost 1 base, the J end lost 0 bases, and 7 bases lay between the germline ends. CDR3 amino acids: CASSLVESSYNEQFF. Written as DNA, the CDR3 is TGTGCCAGCAGCTTAGTCGAGAGCTCCTACAATGAGCAGTTCTTC.

This clonotype was detected many times. An end of the junction does not agree with germline; a read error may underlie this. This rearrangement joins TRBV5-1 to TRBJ2-2; D is unresolved. Germline CDR1 reads SGHRS; CDR2 reads YFSETQ. The CDR3 totals 12 residues. The CDR3 bases are TGTGCCAGCAGCTTAGAGACCGGGGAGCTGTTTTTT. Amino acid sequence: CASSLETGELFF.

This clonotype was seen at least ten times. This rearrangement joins TRBV5-1 to TRBJ2-3; D might be TRBD2 (6 bases). Germline lookup yields CDR1 SGHRS and CDR2 YFSETQ. CDR3 length: 15 amino acids. The V end lost 1 base, the J end lost 5 bases, and 14 bases lay between the germline ends. CDR3: CASSLRLAAVDTQYF. As DNA, the CDR3 is TGCGCCAGCAGCTTGAGGTTAGCGGCGGTAGATACGCAGTATTTT.

There are a few counts of this clonotype. The chain carries TRBV9 and TRBJ1-5; no firm D call. CDR1 and CDR2 (germline): SGDLS, YYNGEE. CDR3 size: 15 residues. V shed 0 bases and J shed 1 base, with 8 bases lying between them. This chain's CDR3 is CASSVGVESNQPQHF. The CDR3 DNA sequence: TGTGCCAGCAGCGTAGGGGTAGAGAGCAATCAGCCCCAGCATTTT.

The J gene is TRBJ2-2, the V gene TRBV27; the D gene is possibly TRBD2 (7 bases). The length of the CDR3 is 13 residues. Germline CDR1 MNHEY, CDR2 SMNVEV (reference sequence). V dropped 5 bases and J dropped 7 bases, with 11 bases sitting between them. The CDR3 sequence: CASSRRGGGELFF. The CDR3 DNA sequence: TGTGCCAGCAGTAGGAGGGGGGGCGGGGAGCTGTTTTTT.

The table lists this clonotype with many counts. The rearrangement uses TRBV5-1 and TRBJ1-2; possible D gene TRBD1, 5 bases. The germline V gene encodes CDR1 SGHRS and CDR2 YFSETQ. CDR3 length: 14 amino acids. Trimming pared 0 bases from V and 7 bases from J, leaving 13 bases between. CDR3 loop: CASSLAGLLGGYTF. The DNA of the CDR3 is TGCGCCAGCAGCTTGGCGGGACTCTTGGGTGGCTACACCTTC. The full variable domain, in which reference TRBV5-1 and TRBJ1-2 provide the parts outside the CDR3, is KAGVTQTPRYLIKTRGQQVTLSCSPISGHRSVSWYQQTPGQGLQFLFEYFSETQRNKGNFPGRFSGRQFSNSRSEMNVSTLELGDSALYLCASSLAGLLGGYTFGSGTRLTVV.

This clonotype showed up just a few times. The J gene is TRBJ1-6, the V gene TRBV28, with TRBD1 matching 8 bases. The CDR3 is made up of 15 amino acids. Germline V lookup: CDR1 MDHEN, CDR2 SYDVKM. J was trimmed by 7 bases and V by 6 bases; bases with no gene match: 8. CDR3 amino acids: CASRRARGRNSPLHF. The CDR3 nucleotides read TGTGCCAGCAGGCGAGCCAGGGGGCGGAATTCACCCCTCCACTTT. The full variable domain, completed using reference TRBV28 and TRBJ1-6, is DVKVTQSSRYLVKRTGEKVFLECVQDMDHENMFWYRQDPGLGLRLIYFSYDVKMKEKGDIPEGYSVSREKKERFSLILESASTNQTSMYLCASRRARGRNSPLHFGNGTRLTVT.

The rearrangement uses TRBV19 and TRBJ1-2; TRBD1 might be the D (6 bases). Germline values: CDR1 LNHDA, CDR2 SQIVND (reference sequence). Trimming stripped 6 bases from V and 3 bases from J, with 20 bases between. This CDR3 comprises 16 residues. The CDR3, as DNA: TGTGCCAGTAGCAGAACCGCCCGGGGGCAGTACTATGGCTACACCTTC. Encoded protein: CASSRTARGQYYGYTF. The entire variable domain, with the rest obtained from reference TRBV19 and TRBJ1-2, is as follows: DGGITQSPKYLFRKEGQNVTLSCEQNLNHDAMYWYRQDPGQGLRLIYYSQIVNDFQKGDIAEGYSVSREKKESFPLTVTSAQKNPTAFYLCASSRTARGQYYGYTFGSGTRLTVV.

The rearrangement joins TRBV24-1 to TRBJ2-6; 9 bases fit TRBD2. CDR1 and CDR2 (germline): KGHDR, SFDVKD. The CDR3 spans 14 residues. V was pared by 10 bases and J by 2 bases, with 2 bases of the junction left unmatched. DNA of the CDR3: TGTGCCACGCGGGGGGGAACTGGGGCCAACGTCCTGACTTTC. Its translation: CATRGGTGANVLTF.

This clonotype was counted ten times or more. The chain employs TRBV9 and TRBJ2-3; perhaps TRBD2 as D (6 bases). Trimming took 4 bases from V and 1 from J, leaving 19 bases between them. Per germline, CDR1 SGDLS and CDR2 YYNGEE. The CDR3 extends over 17 amino acids. CDR3 in amino acids: CASSLSIGWGGTDTQYF. DNA of the CDR3: TGTGCCAGCAGCTTATCAATCGGATGGGGGGGCACAGATACGCAGTATTTT.